These T cell receptor beta chains were read from a single sample in a study of shared T cell receptors in the human thymus. Measured with immunoSEQ multiplex PCR; TCRdb has only the in-frame clones, and not every one. Here the sample spans about 500,000 clones, approximately 80% being singletons. The sample was also reused in another study, on human thymus T cells.

The sample comprised thymocytes. The receptor set was obtained from a boy under two years old with a congenital heart defect. CDR3s include the opening cysteine and the closing phenylalanine or tryptophan.

J,V,CDR3
TRBJ2-7,TRBV5-4,CASSDRSDSYEQYF
TRBJ2-7,TRBV11-3,CASSLAWGHEQYF
TRBJ1-4,TRBV15,CATSSGRLNEKLFF
TRBJ1-1,TRBV9,CASRPPSENTEAFF
TRBJ2-2,TRBV18,CASSPPSTSGRRELFF
TRBJ2-7,TRBV19,CASSIVGDIAYEQYF
TRBJ2-2,TRBV11-2,CASSFPGLAGGPSTGELFF
TRBJ2-6,TRBV4-2,CASSQGGEDRAPGANVLTF
TRBJ2-2,TRBV2,CASSEARAQRNTGELFF
TRBJ2-5,TRBV10-1,CASSEGTSGSWETQYF
TRBJ2-7,TRBV11-2,CASSSQQGAGELGEQYF
TRBJ2-3,TRBV7-2,CASSFFPGRDTQYF
TRBJ1-4,TRBV19,CASSGDSFNEKLFF
TRBJ2-1,TRBV28,CASRWHGLAGPNEQFF
TRBJ1-1,TRBV6-1,CASSLRGTGAFF
TRBJ1-5,TRBV28,CASSRSRGEPQHF
TRBJ1-4,TRBV4-2,CASSQQSRDKNQTTNEKLFF
TRBJ2-1,TRBV10-1,CASSGQGKEYEQFF
TRBJ2-5,TRBV25-1,CASSGGRQGVKETQYF
TRBJ2-7,TRBV6-1,CASSSRYEQYF
TRBJ2-1,TRBV11-3,CASRRGSSYNEQFF
TRBJ2-7,TRBV29-1,CSALRETGRGYEQYF
TRBJ2-7,TRBV14,CASSQGPTSPSYEQYF
TRBJ1-4,TRBV29-1,CSVWLGTGEDEKLFF